This passage covers 7 T cell receptor beta chains from one sample sequenced in a study of OX40 agonist ivuxolimab in advanced cancers. Measured with immunoSEQ multiplex PCR; TCRdb has only the in-frame clones, and not every one. The sample has more than 65,000 clones; 84% are singletons. Material: CD4+ or CD8+ T cells sorted from blood, obtained in a trial of the OX40 agonist ivuxolimab. These TCRs come from an adult with an advanced solid tumor such as melanoma, head and neck, liver or kidney cancer.

This chain links TRBV7-9 with TRBJ2-1, with 8 nucleotides matching TRBD1. Germline V gene sequence: CDR1 SEHNR, CDR2 FQNEAQ (reference sequence). V shed 5 bases and J 2 bases; nucleotides not matched to a gene: 5. The CDR3 is made up of 15 amino acids. The CDR3, as DNA: TGTGCCAGCAGCCGTGACAGGGGCACCTACAATGAGCAGTTCTTC. This sequence encodes CASSRDRGTYNEQFF.

The chain recombines TRBV7-6 with TRBJ2-5, with D hard to call. V lost 6 bases and J 5 bases, leaving 13 bases between the germline ends. Germline CDR1 and CDR2: SGHVS and FNYEAQ. The length of the CDR3 is 13 residues. The CDR3 spells CASRPVGGETQYF. CDR3 nucleotides: TGTGCCAGCAGACCAGTGGGTGGGGAGACCCAGTACTTC.

The chain is built from TRBV4-1 and TRBJ2-5; tentatively, D is TRBD1 (6 bases). V was shortened by 4 bases and J by 0 bases, with 9 bases between the two germline ends. The V gene's germline CDR1 is MGHRA and CDR2 YSYEKL. The CDR3 contains 14 residues. The CDR3 DNA sequence: TGCGCCAGCAGCCCGACAGGAAACCAAGAGACCCAGTACTTC. Amino acids: CASSPTGNQETQYF.

J is TRBJ2-1 and V is TRBV5-4, with D possibly TRBD2 on 5 matching bases. This CDR3 comprises 14 residues. V lost 1 base and J 7 bases, leaving 12 bases between the germline ends. The germline CDR1 and CDR2 sequences are SGHNT and YYREEE (reference sequence). CDR3 amino acids: CASSLSGRQNEQFF. Written as DNA, the CDR3 is TGTGCCAGCAGCTTGAGCGGACGCCAGAATGAGCAGTTCTTC.

The chain combines TRBV29-1 with TRBJ2-7, with 9 bases matching TRBD1. Germline V gene lookup returns CDR1 SQVTM and CDR2 ANQGSEA. The CDR3 has 12 amino acids. The junction had 5 bases not matched to a gene; V was cut back by 6 bases and J by 5 bases. The CDR3 spells CSVGTGWDEQYF. CDR3 coding DNA: TGCAGCGTCGGGACAGGGTGGGACGAGCAGTACTTC.

For this clone: This sample includes further DNA sequences coding for the same CDR3. V and J are TRBV7-2 and TRBJ1-1; possible D gene TRBD1, 6 bases. V lost 3 bases to trimming and J lost 0 bases, with 8 bases between them. CDR3 size: 14 residues. Germline loops: CDR1 SGHTA, CDR2 FQGNSA. The CDR3 loop is CASSLTGLNTEAFF. The CDR3 DNA reads as TGTGCCAGCAGCTTGACAGGACTGAACACTGAAGCTTTCTTT. Supplemented by reference TRBV7-2 and TRBJ1-1, the full variable domain reads GAGVSQSPSNKVTEKGKDVELRCDPISGHTALYWYRQSLGQGLEFLIYFQGNSAPDKSGLPSDRFSAERTGGSVSTLTIQRTQQEDSAVYLCASSLTGLNTEAFFGQGTRLTVV.

The chain has TRBV28 and TRBJ2-5, with TRBD1 as a possible D gene (6 bases). Per the germline V gene, CDR1 is MDHEN and CDR2 is SYDVKM. The germline V and J ends were trimmed by 10 bases and 7 bases, with 19 bases remaining between them. The CDR3 contains 13 residues. CDR3 residues: CATLSRDTATQYF. CDR3 nucleotides: TGTGCCACCTTATCCCGGGACACAGCGACCCAGTACTTC. The whole variable domain, filled in from reference TRBV28 and TRBJ2-5, reads DVKVTQSSRYLVKRTGEKVFLECVQDMDHENMFWYRQDPGLGLRLIYFSYDVKMKEKGDIPEGYSVSREKKERFSLILESASTNQTSMYLCATLSRDTATQYFGPGTRLLVL.